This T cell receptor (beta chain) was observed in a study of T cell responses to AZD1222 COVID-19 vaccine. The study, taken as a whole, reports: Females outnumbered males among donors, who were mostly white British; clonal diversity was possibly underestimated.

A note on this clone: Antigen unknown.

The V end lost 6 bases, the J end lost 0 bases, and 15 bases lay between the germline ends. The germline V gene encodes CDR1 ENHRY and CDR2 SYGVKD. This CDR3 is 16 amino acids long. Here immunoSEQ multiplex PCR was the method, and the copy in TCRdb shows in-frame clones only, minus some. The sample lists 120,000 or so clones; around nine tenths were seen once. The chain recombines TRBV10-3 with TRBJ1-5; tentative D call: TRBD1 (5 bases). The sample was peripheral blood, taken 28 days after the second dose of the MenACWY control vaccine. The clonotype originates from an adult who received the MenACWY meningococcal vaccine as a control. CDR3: CAISPAQGDSNQPQHF. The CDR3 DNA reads TGTGCCATCAGCCCAGCCCAGGGTGATAGCAATCAGCCCCAGCATTTT.